This T cell receptor beta chain comes out of a study of blood T cell repertoires in COVID-19. Study overall: The United States, Italy and Spain supplied acute and convalescent COVID-19 samples. PBMCs, B-cell-depleted T cells, or T cells were the source of the cDNA or gDNA that made up the material.

Authors' analysis steps: Reference gene primers were amplified, and this amplification served to estimate nucleated cell counts. The method was immunoSEQ multiplex PCR; TCRdb's version includes in-frame clones alone and lacks a portion of them. That table furnishes V, J and clone size, whereas the DNA furnished D and trimming. The repertoire has 300,000 to 400,000 clones, 88% of them found once; the top ten carry approximately 4%. Germline V gene data show CDR1 as LNHDA and CDR2 as SQIVND (reference sequence). This CDR3 is built from 13 residues. Trimming left V 6 bases short and J 2 bases short, with 5 bases between.

V gene TRBV19 combines with J gene TRBJ2-6; D unresolved. The clonotype was recovered from a woman aged 45-65 years with active or convalescent COVID-19. Specimen: peripheral blood. CDR3 nucleotide sequence: TGTGCCAGTAGGGAGACTGGGGCCAACGTCCTGACTTTC. As protein: CASRETGANVLTF. Full variable domain (rest looked up from reference TRBV19 and TRBJ2-6): DGGITQSPKYLFRKEGQNVTLSCEQNLNHDAMYWYRQDPGQGLRLIYYSQIVNDFQKGDIAEGYSVSREKKESFPLTVTSAQKNPTAFYLCASRETGANVLTFGAGSRLTVL.